The clone carrying this T cell receptor beta chain occurred a few times. Its antigen is as yet unknown. Expressed TCRB transcripts were sequenced because the isolated RNA had all been reverse transcribed beforehand. Assay used: immunoSEQ multiplex PCR; TCRdb lists only in-frame clones, some missing. The sample records roughly 400,000 clones, about 15% being singletons. The data were taken from a study of beta chain features in type 1 diabetes. General study findings and limits: Naive, central memory and regulatory TCRB repertoires appeared more similar among patients than healthy donors.

Sorting gave populations that all exceeded 98% purity. Sequences were obtained from naive CD4+ T cells from blood. This TCR derives from a man under 40 in good health.

The CDR3 coding sequence is TGTGCCAGCAGTGCGGGGCAAGAGACCCAGTACTTC. This sequence encodes CASSAGQETQYF. This chain uses TRBV11-3 with TRBJ2-5, with D possibly being TRBD2 (6 bases). The CDR3 is 12 amino acids. The germline V and J ends were trimmed by 6 bases and 2 bases, with 7 bases remaining between them. Germline assignment: CDR1 SGHNT and CDR2 YENEEA. The full variable domain, completed using reference TRBV11-3 and TRBJ2-5, is EAGVVQSPRYKIIEKKQPVAFWCNPISGHNTLYWYLQNLGQGPELLIRYENEEAVDDSQLPKDRFSAERLKGVDSTLKIQPAELGDSAVYLCASSAGQETQYFGPGTRLLVL.